This T cell receptor beta chain was identified during a study of PD-1 blockade in classical Hodgkin lymphoma. Time point denoted: cycle 4 day 1 (C4D1), after less than 7 weeks of nivolumab. All trial patients relapsed after autologous stem cell transplantation. The authors purified CD4+ T cells from thawed PBMCs by magnetic negative selection. Note on this clone: The antigen remains unidentified.

Germline V CDR1 and CDR2: MDHEN, SYDVKM. Trimming stripped 7 bases from V and 2 bases from J, with 12 bases between. The CDR3 covers 14 residues. Method: immunoSEQ multiplex PCR; TCRdb's copy keeps in-frame clones and lacks some. The table lists about 30,000 clones, approximately 79% of them singletons. Whole-study findings and limits: A reduction in baseline TCR diversity was reportedly seen in newly diagnosed patients relative to healthy donors. CD4+ TCR diversity, unlike CD8+, rose significantly by C4D1.

This sequence joins TRBV28 and TRBJ2-1; D unresolved. This material consisted of CD4+ T cells from blood, taken before the fourth cycle of nivolumab. The receptor was isolated from a human donor with classical Hodgkin lymphoma. The CDR3, as DNA: TGTGCCAGCACTCCCCCCAATACCTACAATGAGCAGTTCTTC. It specifies CASTPPNTYNEQFF.